Below, one T cell receptor beta chain is given with its context. The protocol was immunoSEQ multiplex PCR, while the TCRdb copy is restricted to in-frame clones and leaves out a portion. The sample lists around 150,000 clones; around 84% were seen once. This specimen comes from a study of blood T cell repertoires in COVID-19. Background on the study: Sources were T cells, B-cell-depleted T cells, or PBMCs; the material itself was cDNA or gDNA.

The V gene lost 6 bases and the J gene lost 3 bases, with 20 bases spanning the gap. The CDR3 length is 15 residues. The germline CDR1 and CDR2 sequences are SQVTM and ANQGSEA. Source material: peripheral blood. This TCR was sampled from a woman aged 80 or over with acute or convalescent COVID-19. The genes are TRBV29-1 and TRBJ1-2, with D perhaps matching TRBD1 (5 bases). CDR3 bases: TGCAGCGTCGGGGGAGGCCAGGGAGATCACTATGGCTACACCTTC. It yields the protein CSVGGGQGDHYGYTF.